The T cell receptor (beta chain) described here comes from a study of PD-L1 blockade in urothelial cancer. Method: immunoSEQ multiplex PCR; TCRdb's copy keeps in-frame clones and lacks some. The sample consists of more than 30,000 clones, 80% to 90% of them appearing once. Time point given: peripheral blood 6 weeks after treatment start. The cohort comprised individuals with locally advanced or metastatic urothelial carcinoma. The germline V gene has CDR1 LNHDA and CDR2 SQIVND (reference sequence). With 6 bases clipped from V and 0 bases from J, the junction kept 7 bases outside the gene matches. The CDR3 totals 16 residues.

This clonotype was sampled from an elderly man with urothelial cancer. The rearrangement uses TRBV19 and TRBJ2-7; 11 bases agree with TRBD2. Source: PBMCs, taken around atezolizumab (anti-PD-L1) treatment. CDR3 protein: CASSSTSGIPSYEQYF. The CDR3, as DNA: TGTGCCAGTAGCTCGACTAGCGGGATCCCCTCCTACGAGCAGTACTTC.